This note documents a single TCR beta chain sequence. The antigen is unknown. The entry originates in a study of cytomegalovirus exposure and HLA in healthy donors. Study-wide results and limits: Across donors, most TCRs were seen rarely, yet some public ones were widespread. Diagnosis of cytomegalovirus status made by the classifier reportedly showed high specificity and sensitivity.

Some clones are missing from TCRdb's copy, which holds only in-frame ones; the method was immunoSEQ multiplex PCR. In the table there are about 140,000 clones, roughly 81% of which are singletons. Germline CDR1 reads SGHTA; CDR2 reads FQGNSA. J gave up 7 bases and V 4 bases, and 6 bases lay outside the gene matches. CDR3 length equals 14 residues. The sequenced sample was PBMCs. This TCR came from a woman younger than 45 in good health and CMV-seronegative. The V and J genes are TRBV7-2 and TRBJ2-5; TRBD1 matches at 10 bases. In DNA, the CDR3 is TGTGCCAGCAGCTCGGGGACAGGGGTGATGACCCAGTACTTC. Translated, it gives CASSSGTGVMTQYF. The variable domain in full, completed from reference TRBV7-2 and TRBJ2-5, reads GAGVSQSPSNKVTEKGKDVELRCDPISGHTALYWYRQSLGQGLEFLIYFQGNSAPDKSGLPSDRFSAERTGGSVSTLTIQRTQQEDSAVYLCASSSGTGVMTQYFGPGTRLLVL.